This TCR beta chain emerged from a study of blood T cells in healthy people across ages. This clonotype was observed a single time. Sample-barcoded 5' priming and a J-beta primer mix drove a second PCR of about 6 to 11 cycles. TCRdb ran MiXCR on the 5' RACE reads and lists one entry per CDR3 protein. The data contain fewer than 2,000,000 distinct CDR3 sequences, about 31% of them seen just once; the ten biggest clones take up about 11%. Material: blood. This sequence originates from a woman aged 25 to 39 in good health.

The CDR3 bases are TGCAGTGCCCCTCGGGGGGACAGGGGGAAGACTGAAGCTTTCTTT. Translated, it gives CSAPRGDRGKTEAFF. The V call is TRBV20-1, the J call TRBJ1-1; TRBD1 agrees at 11 bases. V dropped 6 bases and J dropped 5; count of bases not matched to a gene: 11. The CDR3 spans 15 residues. Per the germline V gene, CDR1 is DFQATT and CDR2 is SNEGSKA (reference sequence).